This is a list of T cell receptor beta chains from one sample in a study of T cell repertoires in cytomegalovirus infection. For these TCRs, the target antigens are not known. TCRdb analysed the reads with MiXCR anew, one entry per CDR3 protein. The sample lists about 920,000 distinct CDR3 sequences; around 30% were seen once. Sample: cultured CD8+ T cells from PBMCs, taken from culture after CMV antigen stimulation. The receptors shown here come from a human donor in good health (CMV status not recorded). Some clones in this sample may be carry-over from other donors' samples. Each CDR3 is given with its conserved first and last residue. A D gene is named only where the DNA matches it firmly. Clone size is not always given. Where it is, it says once, few, many or a class for expanded clones.

cdr3_length | d_call | clone_size | j_call | v_call | cdr3_aa | cdr3_nt
16 | TRBD1 | . | TRBJ1-1 | TRBV5-1 | CASSLWAGGPNTEAFF | TGCGCCAGCAGCTTGTGGGCAGGGGGCCCTAACACTGAAGCTTTCTTT
16 | . | . | TRBJ1-1 | TRBV15 | CATSREKWNLNTEAFF | TGTGCCACCAGCAGAGAGAAGTGGAACCTGAACACTGAAGCTTTCTTT
13 | TRBD1 | . | TRBJ1-4 | TRBV6-1 | CASGGQGIEKLFF | TGTGCCAGCGGGGGACAGGGGATTGAAAAACTGTTTTTT
12 | TRBD1 | . | TRBJ1-1 | TRBV6-1 | CASSPDRVWTFF | TGTGCCAGCAGTCCGGACAGGGTATGGACTTTCTTT
15 | . | . | TRBJ1-6 | TRBV4-3 | CASSQDRRDMSPLHF | TGCGCCAGCAGCCAAGACCGCCGGGATATGTCACCCCTCCACTTT
17 | . | . | TRBJ2-1 | TRBV3-1 | CASSQDPGRYSYNEQFF | TGTGCCAGCAGCCAAGACCCCGGACGGTACTCCTACAATGAGCAGTTCTTC
16 | . | few | TRBJ1-4 | TRBV12-3/TRBV12-4 | CASSGIGGATNEKLFF | TGTGCCAGCAGTGGCATCGGTGGGGCAACTAATGAAAAACTGTTTTTT
13 | . | once | TRBJ2-1 | TRBV7-6 | CASSGGLRDEQFF | TGTGCCAGCAGCGGGGGTCTCCGGGATGAGCAGTTCTTC
14 | TRBD1 | few | TRBJ1-1 | TRBV7-9 | CASSFSDRGTEAFF | TGTGCCAGCAGCTTCTCGGACAGGGGAACTGAAGCTTTCTTT
14 | . | . | TRBJ1-1 | TRBV27 | CASRGSGGNTEAFF | TGTGCCAGCAGGGGAAGCGGGGGGAACACTGAAGCTTTCTTT
18 | TRBD1 | . | TRBJ2-7 | TRBV19 | CASSIKDRGRGLRYEQYF | TGTGCCAGTAGTATAAAGGACAGGGGGCGCGGTTTAAGGTACGAGCAGTACTTC
15 | . | . | TRBJ1-1 | TRBV9 | CASSKGGGMNTEAFF | TGTGCCAGCAGCAAGGGAGGGGGGATGAACACTGAAGCTTTCTTT
14 | . | . | TRBJ2-1 | TRBV12-3/TRBV12-4 | CASSLTSFNNEQFF | TGTGCCAGCAGTTTAACTAGTTTCAACAATGAGCAGTTCTTC
15 | TRBD2 | . | TRBJ2-1 | TRBV6-1 | CASSWERGGVNEQFF | TGTGCCAGCAGTTGGGAGCGGGGGGGCGTCAATGAGCAGTTCTTC
14 | . | few | TRBJ1-1 | TRBV27 | CASKDARMNTEAFF | TGTGCCAGCAAAGACGCCAGGATGAACACTGAAGCTTTCTTT
15 | TRBD1 | . | TRBJ2-1 | TRBV5-4 | CASSRTGVLVNGQFF | TGTGCCAGCAGCCGGACAGGGGTCTTAGTTAATGGGCAGTTCTTC
15 | TRBD2 | few | TRBJ2-5 | TRBV7-3 | CASSPTSSGGAAQYF | TGTGCCAGCAGCCCGACAAGTAGCGGGGGGGCTGCCCAGTACTTC
14 | . | many | TRBJ1-6 | TRBV12-3/TRBV12-4 | CASSLGGENSPLHF | TGTGCCAGCAGCCTGGGGGGCGAAAATTCACCCCTCCACTTT
15 | TRBD1 | . | TRBJ2-7 | TRBV27 | CASSSDREGPYEQYF | TGTGCCAGCAGTTCGGACAGGGAAGGGCCCTACGAGCAGTACTTC
17 | TRBD2 | once | TRBJ2-1 | TRBV2 | CASSADLRGGLINEQFF | TGTGCCAGCAGTGCGGATTTGCGGGGGGGCCTGATAAATGAGCAGTTCTTC
15 | . | few | TRBJ1-4 | TRBV20-1 | CSARASSSTNEKLFF | TGCAGTGCTAGAGCAAGCAGCTCAACTAATGAAAAACTGTTTTTT
16 | . | few | TRBJ1-5 | TRBV6-1 | CASSGETGFSNQPQHF | TGTGCCAGCAGTGGCGAGACAGGTTTTAGCAATCAGCCCCAGCATTTT
16 | . | few | TRBJ1-5 | TRBV24-1 | CATSDFTGPSNQPQHF | TGTGCCACCAGTGATTTCACAGGGCCTAGCAATCAGCCCCAGCATTTT
13 | . | few | TRBJ2-1 | TRBV10-3 | CAIRQGLYNEQFF | TGTGCCATCAGACAGGGCCTATACAATGAGCAGTTCTTC
12 | . | . | TRBJ2-1 | TRBV6-5 | CASMDYYNEQFF | TGTGCCAGTATGGACTACTACAATGAGCAGTTCTTC
17 | . | . | TRBJ1-3 | TRBV12-3/TRBV12-4 | CASSLGRRGSPGNTIYF | TGTGCCAGCAGTTTAGGTCGCAGAGGATCGCCTGGAAACACCATATATTTT
17 | . | . | TRBJ1-2 | TRBV12-3/TRBV12-4 | CASSSAGPTLTNYGYTF | TGTGCCAGCAGTTCTGCAGGGCCTACCCTTACTAACTATGGCTACACCTTC
16 | . | . | TRBJ2-2 | TRBV6-2/TRBV6-3 | CASSYPGLSVTGELFF | TGTGCCAGCAGTTACCCGGGACTGTCGGTGACCGGGGAGCTGTTTTTT
17 | . | . | TRBJ1-2 | TRBV10-3 | CAISVVRDADPGYGYTF | TGTGCCATCAGTGTCGTGCGGGACGCTGACCCGGGCTATGGCTACACCTTC
15 | TRBD1 | . | TRBJ1-6 | TRBV6-4 | CASSEGQGDNSPLHF | TGTGCCAGCAGTGAGGGACAGGGGGATAATTCACCCCTCCACTTT
15 | TRBD1 | . | TRBJ1-6 | TRBV27 | CASSFPGQGNSPLHF | TGTGCCAGCAGTTTCCCGGGACAGGGTAATTCACCCCTCCACTTT
14 | . | once | TRBJ2-7 | TRBV4-1 | CANSHGVGAYEQYF | TGCGCCAACAGCCATGGGGTTGGGGCCTACGAGCAGTACTTC